A selection of T cell receptor beta chains follows, all from one sample in a study of response to subunit inactivated influenza vaccine. Using its own MiXCR run on the RT-PCR reads, TCRdb lists one record per CDR3 protein. This sample has about 170,000 distinct CDR3 sequences; 12% occur once, and the top ten carry approximately 30%. In addition, the sample was reused for a study of T cells expressing NK-cell markers.

The sample was CD8+ T cells sorted from PBMCs, taken roughly 13 days after vaccination. The receptors were gathered from a man aged 50 to 60 who received an inactivated influenza vaccine. Each CDR3 is given with its conserved first and last residue. Each record gives: V gene, CDR3 length, D gene, clone size, J gene, CDR3 protein, CDR3 DNA. A D gene is named only where the DNA matches it firmly. Rows may omit the clone size; those that give it use once, few, many or a size class.

>TRBV12-3/TRBV12-4|17|.|.|TRBJ2-2
CASSLGGSVGISGDLFF
TGTGCCAGCAGTTTAGGAGGGTCGGTGGGCATTTCTGGGGACCTGTTTTTT
>TRBV28|16|TRBD1|.|TRBJ2-2
CASSPRQGENTGELFF
TGTGCCAGCAGCCCTAGACAGGGGGAAAACACCGGGGAGCTGTTTTTT
>TRBV11-2|12|.|.|TRBJ2-2
CASSHMGGELFF
TGTGCCAGCAGCCACATGGGCGGGGAGCTGTTTTTT
>TRBV25-1|14|.|few|TRBJ2-3
CASSESAGLDTQYF
TGTGCCAGCAGTGAATCCGCGGGGTTAGATACGCAGTATTTT
>TRBV11-2|12|.|few|TRBJ2-2
CASRDDTGELFF
TGTGCCAGCAGGGATGACACCGGGGAGCTGTTTTTT
>TRBV6-5|15|TRBD2|.|TRBJ2-3
CASSYLAGATDTQYF
TGTGCCAGCAGCTATCTAGCGGGGGCCACAGATACGCAGTATTTT
>TRBV29-1|12|TRBD1|many|TRBJ2-7
CSVLGTGYEQYF
TGCAGCGTTCTCGGGACAGGGTACGAGCAGTACTTC
>TRBV10-3|14|.|few|TRBJ2-7
CAISQGHLSYEQYF
TGTGCCATCAGCCAGGGACACTTATCCTACGAGCAGTACTTC
>TRBV24-1|13|.|few|TRBJ2-3
CATSDIITDTQYF
TGTGCCACCAGTGATATCATCACAGATACGCAGTATTTT
>TRBV11-1|15|TRBD2|.|TRBJ2-3
CASSPTSGSLDTQYF
TGTGCCAGCAGCCCGACTAGCGGGAGCTTGGATACGCAGTATTTT
>TRBV15|14|TRBD1|.|TRBJ2-7
CATSSRDSSYEQYF
TGTGCCACCAGCAGCCGGGACAGTTCCTACGAGCAGTACTTC
>TRBV6-2/TRBV6-3|16|TRBD2|.|TRBJ2-7
CASSQIGLAGGHEQYF
TGTGCCAGCAGTCAAATCGGACTAGCGGGAGGACACGAGCAGTACTTC
>TRBV14|13|.|.|TRBJ2-2
CASNMDHTGELFF
TGTGCCAGCAACATGGACCACACCGGGGAGCTGTTTTTT
>TRBV7-9|14|.|few|TRBJ2-5
CASSPGGGEETQYF
TGTGCCAGCAGCCCTGGAGGGGGTGAAGAGACCCAGTACTTC
>TRBV19|14|TRBD1|.|TRBJ2-3
CASNPGQSTDTQYF
TGTGCCAGTAATCCGGGACAGAGCACAGATACGCAGTATTTT
>TRBV30|14|.|.|TRBJ2-1
CAWRNTDSYNEQFF
TGTGCCTGGAGGAATACTGACTCCTACAATGAGCAGTTCTTC
>TRBV5-4|15|TRBD2|.|TRBJ2-1
CASSFPGLAYNEQFF
TGTGCCAGCAGCTTTCCTGGACTAGCGTACAATGAGCAGTTCTTC
>TRBV11-2|19|TRBD1|many|TRBJ2-7
CASSLDEEDRLFFPYEQYF
TGTGCCAGCAGCTTAGACGAGGAGGACAGGTTGTTTTTCCCTTACGAGCAGTACTTC
>TRBV28|16|.|.|TRBJ2-7
CASSPQWGRLSNEQYF
TGTGCCAGCAGTCCTCAGTGGGGGCGCTTGTCCAACGAGCAGTACTTC
>TRBV27|14|.|.|TRBJ1-1
CASKFRTMNTEAFF
TGTGCCAGCAAATTCAGAACGATGAACACTGAAGCTTTCTTT
>TRBV10-3|11|.|.|TRBJ1-1
CAISAGTEAFF
TGTGCCATCAGTGCCGGGACTGAAGCTTTCTTT
>TRBV7-9|15|.|.|TRBJ1-6
CASSLESAGDSPLHF
TGTGCCAGCAGCTTAGAATCGGCAGGGGACTCACCCCTCCACTTT
>TRBV7-8|18|TRBD2|few|TRBJ2-1
CASSLVGTSGRARYEQFF
TGTGCCAGCAGCTTAGTCGGGACTAGCGGGAGGGCCAGGTATGAGCAGTTCTTC
>TRBV28|16|.|.|TRBJ1-1
CASSFLPGLGSTEAFF
TGTGCCAGCAGTTTCCTCCCGGGTTTAGGGTCAACTGAAGCTTTCTTT
>TRBV21-1|16|.|.|TRBJ2-7
CASGIQGQQFRYEQYF
TGTGCCAGTGGGATTCAAGGGCAGCAGTTTCGCTACGAGCAGTACTTC
>TRBV4-3|16|TRBD2|few|TRBJ2-2
CASSRGLALNTGELFF
TGCGCCAGCAGCCGGGGACTAGCTTTGAACACCGGGGAGCTGTTTTTT
>TRBV7-9|12|.|many|TRBJ2-3
CASRGGQNTQYF
TGTGCCAGCAGGGGAGGCCAAAATACGCAGTATTTT
>TRBV16|15|TRBD1|.|TRBJ1-5
CASSQGRGPNQPQHF
TGTGCCAGCAGCCAAGGAAGGGGGCCCAATCAGCCCCAGCATTTT
>TRBV12-5|12|.|few|TRBJ2-3
CASGLGPDTQYF
TGTGCTAGTGGTCTGGGACCAGATACGCAGTATTTT
>TRBV4-1|14|.|few|TRBJ2-4
CASSQVPAKNIQYF
TGCGCCAGCAGCCAAGTTCCAGCCAAAAACATTCAGTACTTC
>TRBV12-3/TRBV12-4|12|.|many|TRBJ2-1
CASSFVYNEQFF
TGTGCCAGCAGTTTTGTTTACAATGAGCAGTTCTTC
>TRBV29-1|13|TRBD1|many|TRBJ2-7
CSVTGQTTYEQYF
TGCAGCGTGACGGGACAGACGACCTACGAGCAGTACTTC
>TRBV10-3|15|TRBD1|.|TRBJ1-2
CATRALTGVPYGYTF
TGTGCCACCCGAGCGCTGACAGGGGTCCCCTATGGCTACACCTTC
>TRBV27|15|TRBD1|few|TRBJ2-7
CASSPQDRELYEQYF
TGTGCCAGCAGTCCCCAGGACAGGGAACTTTACGAGCAGTACTTC
>TRBV12-3/TRBV12-4|14|.|.|TRBJ2-3
CASSLSLTTDTQYF
TGTGCCAGCAGTTTATCACTAACCACAGATACGCAGTATTTT
>TRBV6-2/TRBV6-3|13|.|.|TRBJ2-5
CASSYQGKETQYF
TGTGCCAGCAGTTACCAGGGGAAAGAGACCCAGTACTTC
>TRBV10-3|14|TRBD1|few|TRBJ2-1
CAISERTGRNEQFF
TGTGCCATCAGTGAGAGGACAGGGCGGAATGAGCAGTTCTTC
>TRBV29-1|15|TRBD2|many|TRBJ2-1
CSVVRPGTRSYEQFF
TGCAGCGTTGTTAGGCCCGGGACTAGGTCATATGAGCAGTTCTTC
>TRBV5-6|14|.|.|TRBJ2-1
CASSLALANNEQFF
TGTGCCAGCAGCTTGGCTCTAGCCAACAATGAGCAGTTCTTC
>TRBV29-1|14|TRBD1|few|TRBJ1-2
CSGAGTGGSGGYTF
TGCAGCGGGGCCGGGACAGGGGGCTCCGGTGGCTACACCTTC
>TRBV2|14|.|few|TRBJ2-1
CASSAGANYNEQFF
TGTGCCAGCAGTGCAGGGGCCAATTACAATGAGCAGTTCTTC
>TRBV28|14|TRBD1|.|TRBJ2-7
CASGIGTGSYEQYF
TGTGCCAGCGGGATCGGGACAGGCTCCTACGAGCAGTACTTC
>TRBV10-2|16|TRBD2|few|TRBJ2-3
CASHPAGNFFTDTQYF
TGCGCCAGTCATCCAGCGGGGAACTTTTTCACAGATACGCAGTATTTT
>TRBV18|12|.|.|TRBJ1-5
CASSPTGGPQHF
TGTGCCAGCTCACCGACAGGAGGGCCCCAGCATTTT
>TRBV15|17|TRBD2|.|TRBJ2-2
CATSRDLTSGRTGELFF
TGTGCCACCAGCAGAGATTTGACTAGCGGGAGGACCGGGGAGCTGTTTTTT
>TRBV9|15|.|few|TRBJ1-3
CASSPGGITGNTIYF
TGTGCCAGCAGCCCCGGAGGTATTACTGGAAACACCATATATTTT
>TRBV7-9|16|TRBD2|few|TRBJ2-3
CASSFPREFPTDTQYF
TGTGCCAGCAGCTTCCCGCGGGAGTTCCCCACAGATACGCAGTATTTT